This T cell receptor beta chain derives from a study of blood T cell repertoires in COVID-19. Trimming at V came to 5 bases and at J to 5 bases, leaving 8 bases not matched to a gene. The CDR3 is 15 amino acids. Germline CDR1 reads ENHRY; CDR2 reads SYGVKD. Source study methods: By means of reference gene primer amplification, nucleated cell counts were estimated. Profiling relied on immunoSEQ multiplex PCR, and the TCRdb table lists in-frame clones only, not all of them. That table is the source of V, J and clone size, and D and trimming were worked out from the DNA. The top ten clones hold 0.88% of a sample with approximately 110,000 clones, 70% to 90% of them seen once.

Sequenced: peripheral blood. The rearrangement uses TRBV10-3 and TRBJ1-4; 7 nucleotides agree with TRBD1. The source of this sequence is a woman aged 45-60 years with active or convalescent COVID-19. The CDR3 DNA reads TGTGCCATCAGTCCCAACAGGGGCACGAATGAAAAACTGTTTTTT. Its translation is CAISPNRGTNEKLFF.